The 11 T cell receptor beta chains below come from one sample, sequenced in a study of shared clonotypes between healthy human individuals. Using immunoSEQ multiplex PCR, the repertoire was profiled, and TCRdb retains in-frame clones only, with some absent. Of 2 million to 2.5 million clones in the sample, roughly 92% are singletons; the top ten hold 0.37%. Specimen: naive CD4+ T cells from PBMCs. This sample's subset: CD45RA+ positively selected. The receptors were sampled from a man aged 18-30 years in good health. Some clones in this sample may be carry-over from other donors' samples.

The CDR3 DNA reads as TGCGCCAGCAGCTTGGACCCCGGACAGAGGAATTCACCCCTCCACTTT. It codes for CASSLDPGQRNSPLHF. The rearrangement uses TRBV5-1 and TRBJ1-6; D is possibly TRBD1 (6 bases). CDR3 length equals 16 residues. Germline-derived CDR1 and CDR2 are SGHRS and YFSETQ. V was shortened by 0 bases and J by 7 bases, with 14 bases between the two germline ends.

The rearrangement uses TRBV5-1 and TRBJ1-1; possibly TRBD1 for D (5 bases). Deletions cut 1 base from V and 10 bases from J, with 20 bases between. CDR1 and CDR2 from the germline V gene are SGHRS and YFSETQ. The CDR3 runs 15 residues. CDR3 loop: CASSLITGTNEGAFF. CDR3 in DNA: TGCGCCAGCAGCTTGATCACAGGTACTAACGAAGGAGCTTTCTTT.

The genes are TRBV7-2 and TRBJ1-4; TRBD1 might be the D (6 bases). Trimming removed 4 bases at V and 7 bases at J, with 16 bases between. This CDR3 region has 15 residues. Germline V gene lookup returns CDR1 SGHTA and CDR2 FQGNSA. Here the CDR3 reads CASSSTGILSEKLFF. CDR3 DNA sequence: TGTGCCAGCAGCTCGACAGGAATACTAAGTGAAAAACTGTTTTTT.

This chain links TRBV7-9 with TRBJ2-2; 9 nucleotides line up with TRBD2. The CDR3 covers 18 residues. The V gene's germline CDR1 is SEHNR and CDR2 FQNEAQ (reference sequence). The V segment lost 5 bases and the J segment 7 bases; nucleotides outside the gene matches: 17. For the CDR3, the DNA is TGTGCCAGCAGCCCACCCTCCCGGGCTAGCGGGGATGGCGGGGAGCTGTTTTTT. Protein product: CASSPPSRASGDGGELFF.

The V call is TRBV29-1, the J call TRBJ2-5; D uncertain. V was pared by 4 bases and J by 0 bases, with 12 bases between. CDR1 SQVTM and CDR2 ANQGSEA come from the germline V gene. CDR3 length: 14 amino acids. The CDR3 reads CSVGPLLYQETQYF. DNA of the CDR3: TGCAGCGTTGGACCACTGTTGTACCAAGAGACCCAGTACTTC.

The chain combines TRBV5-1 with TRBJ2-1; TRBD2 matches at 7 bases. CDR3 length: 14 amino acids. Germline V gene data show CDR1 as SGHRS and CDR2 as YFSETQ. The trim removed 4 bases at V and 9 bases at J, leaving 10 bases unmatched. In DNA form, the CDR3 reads TGCGCCAGCAGCCTAGGACTAGTCGGGAGTGAGCAGTTCTTC. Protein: CASSLGLVGSEQFF.

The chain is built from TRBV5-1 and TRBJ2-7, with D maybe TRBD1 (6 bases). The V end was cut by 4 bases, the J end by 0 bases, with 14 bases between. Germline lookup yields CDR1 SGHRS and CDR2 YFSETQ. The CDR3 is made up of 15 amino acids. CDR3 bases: TGCGCCAGCAGCAGTCAGGGACATAGCTCCTACGAGCAGTACTTC. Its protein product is CASSSQGHSSYEQYF.

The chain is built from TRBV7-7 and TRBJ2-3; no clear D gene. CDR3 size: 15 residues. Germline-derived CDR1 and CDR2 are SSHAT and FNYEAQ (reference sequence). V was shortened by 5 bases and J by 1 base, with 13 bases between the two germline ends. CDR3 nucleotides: TGTGCCAGCAGCCCCTCGGTCATTGGCACAGATACGCAGTATTTT. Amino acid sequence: CASSPSVIGTDTQYF.

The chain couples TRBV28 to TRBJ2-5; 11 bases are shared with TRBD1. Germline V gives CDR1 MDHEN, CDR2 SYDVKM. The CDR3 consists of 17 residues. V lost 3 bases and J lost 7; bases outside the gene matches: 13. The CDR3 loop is CASSLVGTGGLMGTQYF. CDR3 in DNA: TGTGCCAGCAGTTTGGTGGGGACAGGGGGTCTCATGGGGACCCAGTACTTC.

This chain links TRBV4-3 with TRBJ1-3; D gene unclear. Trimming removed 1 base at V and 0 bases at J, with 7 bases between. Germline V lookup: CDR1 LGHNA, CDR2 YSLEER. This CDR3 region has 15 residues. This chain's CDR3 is CASSQGVISGNTIYF. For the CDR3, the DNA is TGCGCCAGCAGCCAAGGAGTAATCTCTGGAAACACCATATATTTT.

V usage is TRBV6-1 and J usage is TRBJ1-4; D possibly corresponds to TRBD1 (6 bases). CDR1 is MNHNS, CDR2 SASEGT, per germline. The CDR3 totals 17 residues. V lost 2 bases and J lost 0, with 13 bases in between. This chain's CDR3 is CASSEYGAGATNEKLFF. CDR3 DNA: TGTGCCAGCAGTGAATACGGGGCAGGGGCAACTAATGAAAAACTGTTTTTT.